This T cell receptor beta chain is from a study of tumor-infiltrating lymphocytes in primary liver carcinoma. It was unsorted whole blood that yielded blood RNA, and germline DNA was also extracted. Study-level points and caveats: Tumor samples exhibited a significantly greater top-250-clone fraction than blood samples (p = 0.039). Bulk unsorted material prevented CD4+ and CD8+ repertoire comparison.

At least ten counts were recorded for this clonotype. Its antigen is unknown. The V end was cut by 3 bases, the J end by 12 bases, with 18 bases between. Germline V gene sequence: CDR1 LGHNA, CDR2 YNFKEQ. This CDR3 is 14 amino acids long. A primer matching the constant region was used to make TCR beta cDNA from 450 to 500 ng of total RNA. Researchers made the TCR beta libraries by running three nested multiplex PCR rounds with slightly modified ARM-PCR. The first two PCR rounds, roughly 9 cycles each, used TRBV1-TRBV30 forward primers and a C-beta reverse primer. TCRdb analysed the multiplex PCR reads with MiXCR anew, one entry per CDR3 protein. Among 300,000 to 400,000 distinct CDR3 sequences listed, roughly two thirds were seen once.

Source material: peripheral blood. The rearrangement joins TRBV4-2 to TRBJ2-4; tentative D call: TRBD1 (6 bases). This receptor was identified in a man aged 35 to 55 with primary liver carcinoma and hepatitis B virus infection. The CDR3 here is CASSQRDRSRNQYF. The CDR3 region has the DNA TGTGCCAGCAGCCAGAGAGACAGGAGCCGGAATCAGTACTTC.